The 6 T cell receptor beta chains in this list originate from one sample, sequenced in a study of shared clonotypes between healthy human individuals. The repertoire was sequenced with immunoSEQ multiplex PCR; TCRdb's copy has only in-frame clones and lacks some. This table holds about 460,000 clones, more than 70% found once. Sequenced sample: PBMCs. The receptors shown here come from a woman in her thirties or forties in good health. Some clones in this sample may be carry-over from other donors' samples.

The chain joins TRBV7-3 to TRBJ2-1; D is possibly TRBD2 (6 bases). CDR1 SGHTA and CDR2 FQGTGA come from the germline V gene. Deletions cut 7 bases from V and 9 bases from J, with 19 bases between. The CDR3 covers 14 residues. The CDR3 loop is CASTRGLAFGEQFF. The CDR3 DNA reads TGTGCCAGCACCCGAGGGCTAGCGTTCGGTGAGCAGTTCTTC.

This chain uses TRBV19 with TRBJ2-3; D ambiguous. Germline CDR1 reads LNHDA; CDR2 reads SQIVND (reference sequence). The length of the CDR3 is 13 residues. V shed 8 bases and J shed 2 bases, with 11 bases lying between them. The CDR3 DNA reads TGTGCCAGTGTGGGTCCGCCCACAGATACGCAGTATTTT. This translates into CASVGPPTDTQYF.

The chain employs TRBV19 and TRBJ2-3; TRBD2 aligns across 9 bases. The CDR3 has 16 amino acids. The trim removed 1 base at V and 5 bases at J, leaving 7 bases unmatched. Germline V gene lookup returns CDR1 LNHDA and CDR2 SQIVND (reference sequence). CDR3 residues: CASSIGSSGIVDTQYF. CDR3 DNA sequence: TGTGCCAGTAGTATAGGTTCTAGCGGGATAGTAGATACGCAGTATTTT.

This sequence joins TRBV5-1 and TRBJ2-7, with D unresolved. Trimming shortened V by 3 bases and J by 0 bases, and 4 bases separated the two germline ends. This CDR3 comprises 12 residues. The germline CDR1 and CDR2 sequences are SGHRS and YFSETQ. The CDR3 reads CASSSNSYEQYF. DNA of the CDR3: TGCGCCAGCAGCTCCAACTCCTACGAGCAGTACTTC.

Regarding this clone: Additional DNA sequences in this sample encode the identical CDR3. The chain has TRBV2 and TRBJ1-5, with D perhaps matching TRBD1 (5 bases). The germline V gene encodes CDR1 SNHLY and CDR2 FYNNEI. V was cut by 6 bases and J by 3 bases, with 9 bases left in between. CDR3 length equals 13 residues. In nucleotides, the CDR3 is TGTGCCAGCAGAGGACAAGTCAATCAGCCCCAGCATTTT. Its translation is CASRGQVNQPQHF. The variable domain in full, completed from reference TRBV2 and TRBJ1-5, reads EPEVTQTPSHQVTQMGQEVILRCVPISNHLYFYWYRQILGQKVEFLVSFYNNEISEKSEIFDDQFSVERPDGSNFTLKIRSTKLEDSAMYFCASRGQVNQPQHFGDGTRLSIL.

This clone was observed once. The chain recombines TRBV7-9 with TRBJ2-7; TRBD1 is a possible D gene (7 bases). Germline V gene data show CDR1 as SEHNR and CDR2 as FQNEAQ (reference sequence). Trimming shortened V by 3 bases and J by 4 bases, and 16 bases separated the two germline ends. The CDR3 spans 15 residues. CDR3: CASSFAGQSPYEQYF. CDR3 in DNA: TGTGCCAGCAGCTTCGCGGGACAGAGCCCGTACGAGCAGTACTTC.